This T cell receptor (beta chain) is drawn from a study of monozygotic twins with inflammatory bowel disease. Of note for this clonotype: Its antigen is undetermined.

CDR1 is KGHSH, CDR2 LQKENI, per germline. This CDR3 spans 13 amino acids. TCRdb re-called the 5' RACE reads; one entry per CDR3 protein, DNA not given. Its listing shows roughly 320,000 distinct CDR3 sequences. General study findings and limits: Limited statistical power may explain no repertoire similarity difference between concordant and discordant twins. Among IBD patients, TCRbeta diversity (inverse Simpson) was lower than in healthy co-twins. The results supported no single strong signal or clonotype associated with IBD.

This rearrangement joins TRBV18 to TRBJ2-7. Source material: blood. The sequence was obtained from a human donor with ulcerative colitis or Crohn's disease, or a healthy co-twin of an affected twin (not recorded which). The CDR3 sequence: CASSHTDNYEQYF.